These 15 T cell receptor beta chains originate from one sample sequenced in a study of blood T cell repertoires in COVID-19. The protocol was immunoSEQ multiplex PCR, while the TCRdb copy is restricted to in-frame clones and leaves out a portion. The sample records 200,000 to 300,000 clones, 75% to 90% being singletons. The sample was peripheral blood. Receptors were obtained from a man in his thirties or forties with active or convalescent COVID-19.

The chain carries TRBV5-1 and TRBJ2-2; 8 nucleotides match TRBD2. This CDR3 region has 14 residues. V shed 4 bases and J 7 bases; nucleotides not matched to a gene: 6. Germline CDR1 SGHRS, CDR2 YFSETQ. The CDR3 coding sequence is TGCGCCAGCAGCCTCGGGGGGGCTGGCGGGGAGCTGTTTTTT. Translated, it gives CASSLGGAGGELFF.

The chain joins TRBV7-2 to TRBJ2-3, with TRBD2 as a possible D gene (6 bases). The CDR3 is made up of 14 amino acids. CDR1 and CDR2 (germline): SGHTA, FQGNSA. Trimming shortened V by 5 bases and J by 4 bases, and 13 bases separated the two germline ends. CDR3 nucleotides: TGTGCCAGCAGCCGGTACGGGAGATCAGATACGCAGTATTTT. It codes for CASSRYGRSDTQYF.

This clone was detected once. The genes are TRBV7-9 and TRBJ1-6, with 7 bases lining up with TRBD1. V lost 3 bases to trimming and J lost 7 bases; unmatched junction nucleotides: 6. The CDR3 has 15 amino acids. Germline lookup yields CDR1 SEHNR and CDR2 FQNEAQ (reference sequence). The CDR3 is CASSLTTGFNSPLHF. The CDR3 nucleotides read TGTGCCAGCAGCTTGACGACAGGGTTCAATTCACCCCTCCACTTT.

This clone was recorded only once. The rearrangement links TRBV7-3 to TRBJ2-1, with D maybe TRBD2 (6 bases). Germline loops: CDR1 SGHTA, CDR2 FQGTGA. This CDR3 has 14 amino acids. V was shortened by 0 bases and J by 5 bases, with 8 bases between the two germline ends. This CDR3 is CASSLTGGDNEQFF. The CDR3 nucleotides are TGTGCCAGCAGCTTAACCGGGGGAGACAATGAGCAGTTCTTC.

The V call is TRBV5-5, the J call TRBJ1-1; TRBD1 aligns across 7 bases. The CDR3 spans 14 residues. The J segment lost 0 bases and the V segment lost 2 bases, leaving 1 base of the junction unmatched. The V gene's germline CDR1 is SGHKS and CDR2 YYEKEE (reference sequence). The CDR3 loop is CASSFDRVNTEAFF. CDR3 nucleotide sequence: TGTGCCAGCAGCTTCGACAGGGTGAACACTGAAGCTTTCTTT.

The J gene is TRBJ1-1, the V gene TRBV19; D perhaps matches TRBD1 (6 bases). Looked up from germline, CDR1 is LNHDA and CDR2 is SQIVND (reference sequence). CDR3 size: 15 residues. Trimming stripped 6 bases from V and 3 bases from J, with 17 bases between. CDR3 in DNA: TGTGCCAGTAGGGGAAACAGGGAGACGTACACTGAAGCTTTCTTT. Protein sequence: CASRGNRETYTEAFF.

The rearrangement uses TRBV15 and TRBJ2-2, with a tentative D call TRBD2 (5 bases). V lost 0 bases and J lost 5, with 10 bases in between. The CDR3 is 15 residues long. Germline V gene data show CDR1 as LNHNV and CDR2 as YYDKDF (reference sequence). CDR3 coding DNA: TGTGCCACCAGCAGAGACGGGAAGAGAACCGGGGAGCTGTTTTTT. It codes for CATSRDGKRTGELFF. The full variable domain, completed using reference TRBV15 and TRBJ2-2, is DAMVIQNPRYQVTQFGKPVTLSCSQTLNHNVMYWYQQKSSQAPKLLFHYYDKDFNNEADTPDNFQSRRPNTSFCFLDIRSPGLGDTAMYLCATSRDGKRTGELFFGEGSRLTVL.

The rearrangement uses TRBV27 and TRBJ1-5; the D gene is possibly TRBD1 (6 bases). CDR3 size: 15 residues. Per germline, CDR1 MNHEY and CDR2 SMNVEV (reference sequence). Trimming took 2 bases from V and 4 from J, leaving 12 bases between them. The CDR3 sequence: CASSLTAGENQPQHF. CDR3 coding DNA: TGTGCCAGCAGTTTAACGGCAGGGGAAAATCAGCCCCAGCATTTT.

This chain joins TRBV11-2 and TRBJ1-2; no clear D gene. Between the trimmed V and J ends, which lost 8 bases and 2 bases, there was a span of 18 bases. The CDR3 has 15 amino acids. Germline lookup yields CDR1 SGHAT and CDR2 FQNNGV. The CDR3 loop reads CASHQLDSLNYGYTF. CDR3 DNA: TGTGCCAGCCACCAATTAGATAGCCTAAACTATGGCTACACCTTC.

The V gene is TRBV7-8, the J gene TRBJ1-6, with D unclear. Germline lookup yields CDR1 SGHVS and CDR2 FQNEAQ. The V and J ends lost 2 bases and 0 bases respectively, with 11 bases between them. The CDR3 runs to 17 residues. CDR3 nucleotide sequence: TGTGCCAGCAGCTTATTGTGGTCTAGCTCCTATAATTCACCCCTCCACTTT. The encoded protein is CASSLLWSSSYNSPLHF. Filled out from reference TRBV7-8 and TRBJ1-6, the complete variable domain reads GAGVSQSPRYKVAKRGQDVALRCDPISGHVSLFWYQQALGQGPEFLTYFQNEAQLDKSGLPSDRFFAERPEGSVSTLKIQRTQQEDSAVYLCASSLLWSSSYNSPLHFGNGTRLTVT.

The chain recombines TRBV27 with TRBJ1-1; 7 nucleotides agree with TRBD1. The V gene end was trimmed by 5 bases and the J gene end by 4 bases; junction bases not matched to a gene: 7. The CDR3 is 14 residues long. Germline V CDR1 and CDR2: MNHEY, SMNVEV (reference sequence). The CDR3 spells CASSPGQPITEAFF. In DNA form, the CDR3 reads TGTGCCAGCAGTCCGGGACAGCCAATCACTGAAGCTTTCTTT.

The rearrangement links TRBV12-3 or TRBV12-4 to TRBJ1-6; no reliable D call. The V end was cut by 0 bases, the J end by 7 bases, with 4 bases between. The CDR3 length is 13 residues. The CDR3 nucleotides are TGTGCCAGCAGTTTAGCCCCGAATTCACCCCTCCACTTT. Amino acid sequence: CASSLAPNSPLHF.

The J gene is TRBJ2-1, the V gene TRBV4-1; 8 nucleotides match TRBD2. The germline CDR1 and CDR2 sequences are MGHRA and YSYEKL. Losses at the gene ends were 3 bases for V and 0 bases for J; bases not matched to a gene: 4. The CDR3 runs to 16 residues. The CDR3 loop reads CASSHPGGGSYNEQFF. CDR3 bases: TGCGCCAGCAGCCACCCCGGGGGGGGCTCCTACAATGAGCAGTTCTTC.

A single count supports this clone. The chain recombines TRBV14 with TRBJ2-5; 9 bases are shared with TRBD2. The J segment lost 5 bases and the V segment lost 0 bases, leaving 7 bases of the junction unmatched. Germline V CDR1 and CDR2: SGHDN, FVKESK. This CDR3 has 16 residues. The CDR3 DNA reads TGTGCCAGCAGCCAAGAATCGGCGGGGGGGCTGGAGACCCAGTACTTC. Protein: CASSQESAGGLETQYF.

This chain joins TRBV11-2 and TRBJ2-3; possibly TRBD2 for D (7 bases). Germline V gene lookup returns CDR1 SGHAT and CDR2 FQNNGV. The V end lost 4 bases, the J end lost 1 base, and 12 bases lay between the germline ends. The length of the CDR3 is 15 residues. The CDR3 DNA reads TGTGCCAGCAGCTCCGAGGGGGGGCGCACAGATACGCAGTATTTT. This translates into CASSSEGGRTDTQYF.